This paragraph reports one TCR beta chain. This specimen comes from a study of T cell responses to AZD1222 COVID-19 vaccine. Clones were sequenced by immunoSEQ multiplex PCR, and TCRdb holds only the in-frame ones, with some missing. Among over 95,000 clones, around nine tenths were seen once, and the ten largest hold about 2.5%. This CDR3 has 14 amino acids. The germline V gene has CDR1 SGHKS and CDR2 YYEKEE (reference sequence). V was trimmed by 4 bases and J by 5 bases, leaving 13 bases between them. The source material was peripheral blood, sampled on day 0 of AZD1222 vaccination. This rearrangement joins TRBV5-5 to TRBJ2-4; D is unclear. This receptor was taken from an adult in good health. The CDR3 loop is CASSPNDLQNIQYF. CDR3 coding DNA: TGTGCCAGCAGCCCCAACGACCTTCAAAACATTCAGTACTTC.